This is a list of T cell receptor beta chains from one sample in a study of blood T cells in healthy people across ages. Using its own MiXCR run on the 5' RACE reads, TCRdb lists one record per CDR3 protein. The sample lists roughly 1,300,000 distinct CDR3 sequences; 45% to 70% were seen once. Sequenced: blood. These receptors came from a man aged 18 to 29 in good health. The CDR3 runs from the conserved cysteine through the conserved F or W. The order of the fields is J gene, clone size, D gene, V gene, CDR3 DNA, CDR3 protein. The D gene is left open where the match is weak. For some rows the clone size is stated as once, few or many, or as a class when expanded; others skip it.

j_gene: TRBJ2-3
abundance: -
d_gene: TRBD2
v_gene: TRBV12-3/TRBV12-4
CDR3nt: TGTGCCAGCAGTTTGCCTAGCGGGGGGAGCGCAGATACGCAGTATTTT
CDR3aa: CASSLPSGGSADTQYF

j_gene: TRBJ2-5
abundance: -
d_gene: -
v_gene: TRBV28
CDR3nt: TGTGCCAGCCAGCGACAACAGGGCTGGGGCGAGACCCAGTACTTC
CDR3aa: CASQRQQGWGETQYF

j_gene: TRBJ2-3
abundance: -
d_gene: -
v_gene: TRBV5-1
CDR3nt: TGCGCCAGCAGCTTGGGACCTACAGCCACAGATACGCAGTATTTT
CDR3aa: CASSLGPTATDTQYF

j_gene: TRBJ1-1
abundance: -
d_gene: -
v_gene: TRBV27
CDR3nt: TGTGCCAGCAGAACAACAGGGTTCGGTGAAGCTTTCTTT
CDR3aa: CASRTTGFGEAFF

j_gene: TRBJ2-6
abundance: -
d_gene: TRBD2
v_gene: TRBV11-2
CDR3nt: TGTGCCAGCAGCTTGACGGGACTAGCGGGACCTGGGGCCAACGTCCTGACTTTC
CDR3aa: CASSLTGLAGPGANVLTF

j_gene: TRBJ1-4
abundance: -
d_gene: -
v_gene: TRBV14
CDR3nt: TGTGCCAGCAGCCGACAGCTTAATGAAAAACTGTTTTTT
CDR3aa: CASSRQLNEKLFF

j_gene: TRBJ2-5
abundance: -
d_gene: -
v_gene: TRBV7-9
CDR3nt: TGTGCCAGCAGTTACGCACTAGGTAGCGAGACCCAGTACTTC
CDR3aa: CASSYALGSETQYF

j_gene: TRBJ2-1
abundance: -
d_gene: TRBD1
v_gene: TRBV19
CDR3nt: TGTGCCAGTAAGAGGGACAGGGGGCAGAATGAGCAGTTCTTC
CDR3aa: CASKRDRGQNEQFF

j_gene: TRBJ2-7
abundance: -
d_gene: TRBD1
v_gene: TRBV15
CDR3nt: TGTGCCACCAGCGGAAGGTCGGGGACAGACGTTACCTACGAGCAGTACTTC
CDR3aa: CATSGRSGTDVTYEQYF

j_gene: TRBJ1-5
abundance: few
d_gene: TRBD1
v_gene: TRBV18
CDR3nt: TGTGCCAGCTCACCGCCGGACAGGGGAAATCAGCCCCAGCATTTT
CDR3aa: CASSPPDRGNQPQHF

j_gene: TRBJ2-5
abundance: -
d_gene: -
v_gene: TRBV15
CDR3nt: TGTGCCACCAGCAGAGAGAGAGAAAACTATTTAGGGCCGTTAGAGACCCAGTACTTC
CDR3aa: CATSRERENYLGPLETQYF

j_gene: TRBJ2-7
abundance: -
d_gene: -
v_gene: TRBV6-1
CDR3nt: TGTGCCAGCAGTGAAGGGGGACGGTGGTACGAGCAGTACTTC
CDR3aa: CASSEGGRWYEQYF

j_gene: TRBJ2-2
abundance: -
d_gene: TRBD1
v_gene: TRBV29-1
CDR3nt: TGCAGCGCTCCACAGGGGGCGAACACCGGGGAGCTGTTTTTT
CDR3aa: CSAPQGANTGELFF

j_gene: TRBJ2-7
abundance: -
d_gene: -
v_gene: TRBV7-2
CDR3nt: TGTGCCAGCAGCTTAAGGGGTGGTCTGGCCAGTTCCTACGAGCAGTACTTC
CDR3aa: CASSLRGGLASSYEQYF

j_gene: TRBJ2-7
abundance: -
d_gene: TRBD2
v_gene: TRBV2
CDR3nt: TGTGCCAGCAGTGTAACGGGACTAGCCATCGAGCAGTACTTC
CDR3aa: CASSVTGLAIEQYF

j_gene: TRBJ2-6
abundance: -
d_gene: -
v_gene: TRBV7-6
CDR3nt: TGTGCCAGCAGCTTAGTAGGGGCGGGGTTATACTCTGGGGCCAACGTCCTGACTTTC
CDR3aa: CASSLVGAGLYSGANVLTF

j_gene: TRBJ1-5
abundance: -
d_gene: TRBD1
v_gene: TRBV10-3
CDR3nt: TGTGCCATCGGCGGGCAGGGGGCCTATCAGCCCCAGCATTTT
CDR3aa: CAIGGQGAYQPQHF

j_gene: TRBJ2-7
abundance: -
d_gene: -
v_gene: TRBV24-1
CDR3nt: TGTGCCACCAGTGATTTGCAGGGCAGGGTGGAGAGCTCCTACAATGAGCAGTACTTC
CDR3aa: CATSDLQGRVESSYNEQYF

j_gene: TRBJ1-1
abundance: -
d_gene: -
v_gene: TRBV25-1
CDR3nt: TGTGCCAGCAGTGTCTCGGGGGGTTACACTGAAGCTTTCTTT
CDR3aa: CASSVSGGYTEAFF

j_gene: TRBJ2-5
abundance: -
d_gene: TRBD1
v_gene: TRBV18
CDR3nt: TGTGCCAGCTCACCGAGTCAGGGGGAGAAGACCCAGTACTTC
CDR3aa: CASSPSQGEKTQYF

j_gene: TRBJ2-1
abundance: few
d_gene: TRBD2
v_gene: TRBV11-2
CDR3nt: TGTGCCAGCAGCTCACCTAGCGGGATCGACAATGAGCAGTTCTTC
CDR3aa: CASSSPSGIDNEQFF

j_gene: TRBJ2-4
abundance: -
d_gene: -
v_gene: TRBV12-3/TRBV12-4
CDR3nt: TGTGCCAGCAGCCTTCAAAGGGGAGTTATAAACATTCAGTACTTC
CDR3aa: CASSLQRGVINIQYF

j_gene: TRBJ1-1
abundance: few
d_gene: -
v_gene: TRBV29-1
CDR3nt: TGCAGCGTTGATGCAATGGGGTTGGCTTTCTTT
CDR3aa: CSVDAMGLAFF

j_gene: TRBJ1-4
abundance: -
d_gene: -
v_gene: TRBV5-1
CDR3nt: TGCGCCAGCAGCATCACACACCCCAGGGAGAATGAAAAACTGTTTTTT
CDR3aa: CASSITHPRENEKLFF

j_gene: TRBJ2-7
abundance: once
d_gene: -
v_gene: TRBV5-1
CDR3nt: TGCGCCAGCAGCCATGCTGAAGGGGCTCCCTACGAGCAGTACTTC
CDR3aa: CASSHAEGAPYEQYF

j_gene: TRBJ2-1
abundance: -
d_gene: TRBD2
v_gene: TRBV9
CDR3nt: TGTGCCAGCAGCGGGGACTACACACGCTCTAGCCCAAAAGCACCCAATGAGCAGTTCTTC
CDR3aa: CASSGDYTRSSPKAPNEQFF

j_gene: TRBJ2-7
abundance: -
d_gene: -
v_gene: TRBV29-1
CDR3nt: TGCAGCGTCGCACCGGGACTGGAGGGCTACGAGCAGTACTTC
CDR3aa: CSVAPGLEGYEQYF

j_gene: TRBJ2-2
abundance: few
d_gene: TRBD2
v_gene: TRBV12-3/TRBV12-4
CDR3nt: TGTGCCAGCAGTTTAGAAGCGGGGGAGGACACCGGGGAGCTGTTTTTT
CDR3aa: CASSLEAGEDTGELFF

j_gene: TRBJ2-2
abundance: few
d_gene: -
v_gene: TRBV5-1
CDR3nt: TGCGCCAGCAGCCGAGGACTGACCACCGGGGAGCTGTTTTTT
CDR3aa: CASSRGLTTGELFF

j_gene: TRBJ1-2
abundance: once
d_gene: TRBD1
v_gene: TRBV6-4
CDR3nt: TGTGCCAGCAGTGCCGATTGGGACAGCTATGGCTACACCTTC
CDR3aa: CASSADWDSYGYTF

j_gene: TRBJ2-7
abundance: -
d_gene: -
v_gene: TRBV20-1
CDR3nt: TGCAGTGCTAGAGATCTGGGGGACGAGCAGTACTTC
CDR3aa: CSARDLGDEQYF

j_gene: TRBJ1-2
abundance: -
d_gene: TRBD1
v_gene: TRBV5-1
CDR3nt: TGCGCCAGCAGCCCGGAGACCGGGACAGGCTATGGCTACACCTTC
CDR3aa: CASSPETGTGYGYTF

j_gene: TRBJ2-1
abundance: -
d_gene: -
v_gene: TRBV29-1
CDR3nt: TGCAGCGTTGAGGTCAGCAACAATGAGCAGTTCTTC
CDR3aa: CSVEVSNNEQFF

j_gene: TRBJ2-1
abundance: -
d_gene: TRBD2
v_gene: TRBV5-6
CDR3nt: TGTGCCAGCAGCTTGGGTGGACTAGAACTCGATGAGCAGTTCTTC
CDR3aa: CASSLGGLELDEQFF

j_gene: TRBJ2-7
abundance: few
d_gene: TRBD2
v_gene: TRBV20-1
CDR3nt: TGCAGTGCGAGAGGTAGCGGGGGGTCCCTATACGAGCAGTACTTC
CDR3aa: CSARGSGGSLYEQYF

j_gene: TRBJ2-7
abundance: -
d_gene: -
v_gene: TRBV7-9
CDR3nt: TGTGCCAGCAGCTTACCCGACAGTGGTCCCAACGAGCAGTACTTC
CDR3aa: CASSLPDSGPNEQYF

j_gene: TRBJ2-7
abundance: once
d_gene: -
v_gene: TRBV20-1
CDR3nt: TGCAGTGCTAGAGATAGTCCTGCCTCAGGGGCCGACTCCTATCACGAGCAGTACTTC
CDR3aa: CSARDSPASGADSYHEQYF

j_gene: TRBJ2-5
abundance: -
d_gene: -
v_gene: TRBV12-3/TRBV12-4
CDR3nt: TGTGCCAGCAGTTTCGAGGGAAGGGTGAGGACCCAGTACTTC
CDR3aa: CASSFEGRVRTQYF

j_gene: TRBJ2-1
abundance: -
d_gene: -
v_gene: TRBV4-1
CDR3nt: TGCGCCAGCAGCCACCTTACAGGGTTCCGCGGCAATGAGCAGTTCTTC
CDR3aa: CASSHLTGFRGNEQFF

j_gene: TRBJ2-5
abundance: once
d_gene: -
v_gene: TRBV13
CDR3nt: TGCGCCAGCAGTAAAGGGGAACTAAGGCAAGAGACCCAGTACTTC
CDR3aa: CASSKGELRQETQYF

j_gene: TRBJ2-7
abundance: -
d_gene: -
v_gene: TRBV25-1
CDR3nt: TGTGCCAGCAGTGAAAATTCTGGGACCTTCGAGCAGTACTTC
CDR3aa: CASSENSGTFEQYF

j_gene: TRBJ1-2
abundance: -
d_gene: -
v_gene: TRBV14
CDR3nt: TGCGCCAGCAGCCAAATGGGGCCCATAAACGGCTACACCTTC
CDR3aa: CASSQMGPINGYTF

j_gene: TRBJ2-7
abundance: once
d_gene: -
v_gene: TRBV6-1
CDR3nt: TGTGCCAGCAGTGAATCGCACTCCTACGAGCAGTACTTC
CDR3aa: CASSESHSYEQYF

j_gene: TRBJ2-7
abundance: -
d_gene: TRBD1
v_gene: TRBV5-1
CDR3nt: TGCGCCAGCAGCACGGGACAGGGCCCACTCGACGAGCAGTACTTC
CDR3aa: CASSTGQGPLDEQYF